Presented here are 16 T cell receptor beta chains from one specimen sequenced in a study of T cell responses to AZD1222 COVID-19 vaccine. The data were produced by immunoSEQ multiplex PCR, yet TCRdb's version contains in-frame clones alone and is incomplete. Of more than 110,000 clones listed, approximately 94% are singletons. This sample comprised peripheral blood, obtained on day 0 of AZD1222 vaccination. These receptors were taken from an adult in good health.

The chain links TRBV30 to TRBJ1-6; no reliable D call. Trimming shortened V by 0 bases and J by 5 bases, and 5 bases separated the two germline ends. This CDR3 has 13 amino acids. Germline V gene sequence: CDR1 GTSNPN, CDR2 SVGIG (reference sequence). DNA for the CDR3: TGTGCCTGGAGTGTTTCTAATAATTCACCCCTCCACTTT. This sequence encodes CAWSVSNNSPLHF.

The V and J genes are TRBV20-1 and TRBJ2-7; 8 nucleotides match TRBD2. Unmatched junction bases numbered 5, after V lost 7 bases and J lost 6 bases. This CDR3 comprises 11 residues. Germline CDR1 is DFQATT and CDR2 is SNEGSKA (reference sequence). CDR3 bases: TGCAGTGTTCGGGGGGGCACCGAGCAGTACTTC. Translating gives CSVRGGTEQYF.

The V call is TRBV7-9, the J call TRBJ2-5, with D perhaps matching TRBD2 (5 bases). The CDR3 contains 14 residues. Germline lookup yields CDR1 SEHNR and CDR2 FQNEAQ (reference sequence). V was shortened by 2 bases and J by 5 bases, with 12 bases between the two germline ends. CDR3 in DNA: TGTGCCAGCAGCTTATGGACGGGGTCGGAGACCCAGTACTTC. Its translation is CASSLWTGSETQYF. Together with reference TRBV7-9 and TRBJ2-5, the CDR3 gives the full variable domain: DTGVSQNPRHKITKRGQNVTFRCDPISEHNRLYWYRQTLGQGPEFLTYFQNEAQLEKSRLLSDRFSAERPKGSFSTLEIQRTEQGDSAMYLCASSLWTGSETQYFGPGTRLLVL.

The chain uses TRBV19 and TRBJ2-7; tentatively, D is TRBD2 (6 bases). The V and J ends lost 5 bases and 7 bases respectively, with 21 bases between them. Germline V lookup: CDR1 LNHDA, CDR2 SQIVND (reference sequence). This CDR3 has 15 residues. As DNA, the CDR3 is TGTGCCAGTAGTCCCACCCCCTCGGGAGCGGAGGAGCAGTACTTC. Amino acid sequence: CASSPTPSGAEEQYF.

The CDR3 bases are TGTGCCACCAAGGGGGGCAGGACGACTGAAGCTTTCTTT. This encodes CATKGGRTTEAFF. The rearrangement uses TRBV12-3 or TRBV12-4 and TRBJ1-1; a possible D gene is TRBD1 (6 bases). The CDR3 has 13 amino acids. Trimming pared 10 bases from V and 5 bases from J, leaving 17 bases between.

The V gene is TRBV11-3, the J gene TRBJ2-3; perhaps TRBD1 as D (5 bases). The CDR3 loop spans 14 amino acids. CDR1 and CDR2 from the germline V gene are SGHNT and YENEEA. Trimming stripped 1 base from V and 0 bases from J, with 5 bases between. The CDR3 protein is CASSLGQSTDTQYF. The CDR3 DNA reads TGTGCCAGCAGCTTAGGACAGAGCACAGATACGCAGTATTTT.

The gene calls are TRBV27 and TRBJ1-2; 8 nucleotides agree with TRBD1. Looked up from germline, CDR1 is MNHEY and CDR2 is SMNVEV (reference sequence). The CDR3 has 14 residues. V shed 4 bases and J 9 bases; nucleotides not matched to a gene: 10. Written as DNA, the CDR3 is TGTGCCAGCAGTTCGAGCGACAGGGGCCTTAGCTACACCTTC. This gives the protein CASSSSDRGLSYTF.

V is TRBV12-5 and J is TRBJ1-2; the D is unclear. The ends were cut back, 4 bases at V and 4 bases at J, with 10 bases in the middle. This CDR3 region has 13 residues. Germline loops: CDR1 LGHNT, CDR2 FRNRAP. Written as DNA, the CDR3 is TGTGCTAGTGGTTCAGACGGTTCCTATGGCTACACCTTC. It is translated as CASGSDGSYGYTF.

This clone was observed a single time. The chain joins TRBV19 to TRBJ2-2; no firm D call. CDR1 LNHDA and CDR2 SQIVND come from the germline V gene (reference sequence). This CDR3 is 12 amino acids long. Deletions cut 3 bases from V and 7 bases from J, with 6 bases between. CDR3 residues: CASSILIGELFF. CDR3 DNA sequence: TGTGCCAGTAGTATCCTGATCGGGGAGCTGTTTTTT.

The chain combines TRBV20-1 with TRBJ1-5; D gene uncertain. The CDR3 is 14 amino acids. Germline V gene lookup returns CDR1 DFQATT and CDR2 SNEGSKA (reference sequence). V lost 3 bases to trimming and J lost 0 bases, with 9 bases between them. As DNA, the CDR3 is TGCAGTGCTAGTCAATTTTATAGCAATCAGCCCCAGCATTTT. It translates to CSASQFYSNQPQHF.

This clone showed up just once. The chain recombines TRBV2 with TRBJ1-6, with TRBD1 matching 7 bases. Germline V gene sequence: CDR1 SNHLY, CDR2 FYNNEI. The CDR3 totals 15 residues. J lost 6 bases, V lost 5 bases, and 7 bases had no gene match. The CDR3 here is CASSRDRNANSPLHF. For the CDR3, the DNA is TGTGCCAGCAGTCGGGACAGAAATGCTAATTCACCCCTCCACTTT.

This clone was seen only a few times. The chain recombines TRBV19 with TRBJ2-1; TRBD2 matches at 10 bases. Germline loops: CDR1 LNHDA, CDR2 SQIVND (reference sequence). This CDR3 contains 15 residues. V dropped 4 bases and J dropped 8; count of bases not matched to a gene: 8. In nucleotides, the CDR3 is TGTGCCAGTAGTAGGAGCGGGGGGGCACTCGATGAGCAGTTCTTC. Translated, it gives CASSRSGGALDEQFF. Filled out from reference TRBV19 and TRBJ2-1, the complete variable domain reads DGGITQSPKYLFRKEGQNVTLSCEQNLNHDAMYWYRQDPGQGLRLIYYSQIVNDFQKGDIAEGYSVSREKKESFPLTVTSAQKNPTAFYLCASSRSGGALDEQFFGPGTRLTVL.

The chain links TRBV11-2 to TRBJ1-1; 8 nucleotides agree with TRBD1. Germline V gives CDR1 SGHAT, CDR2 FQNNGV. The CDR3 covers 14 residues. Trimming cost V 3 bases and J 7 bases; bases outside gene matches: 7. The CDR3 reads CASSFAGGRGEAFF. In DNA form, the CDR3 reads TGTGCCAGCAGCTTCGCAGGGGGCAGGGGTGAAGCTTTCTTT.

This clone has a handful of counts. The chain links TRBV27 to TRBJ2-7; perhaps TRBD1 as D (5 bases). CDR3 length: 13 amino acids. Germline values: CDR1 MNHEY, CDR2 SMNVEV (reference sequence). Trimming cost V 5 bases and J 3 bases, with 11 bases left between them. The CDR3 DNA is TGTGCCAGCAGTCAATCCCAGGGCTACGAGCAGTACTTC. Its translation is CASSQSQGYEQYF.

The chain couples TRBV7-2 to TRBJ1-1; maybe TRBD1 (6 bases). In germline, CDR1 is SGHTA, CDR2 FQGNSA. V dropped 1 base and J dropped 10 bases, with 13 bases sitting between them. This CDR3 is built from 13 residues. The CDR3 bases are TGTGCCAGCAGCTTAGAAGTTGTCAGGGGAGCTTTCTTT. Amino acids: CASSLEVVRGAFF. The entire variable domain, with the rest obtained from reference TRBV7-2 and TRBJ1-1, is as follows: GAGVSQSPSNKVTEKGKDVELRCDPISGHTALYWYRQSLGQGLEFLIYFQGNSAPDKSGLPSDRFSAERTGGSVSTLTIQRTQQEDSAVYLCASSLEVVRGAFFGQGTRLTVV.

The table lists this clone with a few counts. The rearrangement links TRBV2 to TRBJ1-4; TRBD1 aligns across 8 bases. The V gene's germline CDR1 is SNHLY and CDR2 FYNNEI. V lost 9 bases, J lost 7 bases, and 7 bases stayed unmatched. This CDR3 region has 13 residues. This CDR3 is CASKGQGFEKLFF. The CDR3, as DNA: TGTGCCAGTAAAGGACAGGGCTTTGAAAAACTGTTTTTT.